The T cell receptor beta chain described here comes from a study of vaccination effects on CD4 cells after COVID-19. Germline CDR1 LNHDA, CDR2 SQIVND (reference sequence). The V end lost 6 bases, the J end lost 4 bases, and 14 bases lay between the germline ends. The CDR3 totals 14 residues. Worth noting for this clone: Its specificity is not known.

The assay was immunoSEQ multiplex PCR, and TCRdb's table has in-frame clones only and misses some. The sample shows 67,000 or so clones, roughly three quarters of them seen only once. With the ViraFEST assay, the study expanded antigen-specific CD4+ T cells using viral peptide pools, then sequenced them. When less than 12 days of culture had elapsed, CD4+ T cells were isolated. According to the study, vaccine recipients showed no prior SARS-CoV-2 infection and negative nucleocapsid antibodies. Specimen: CD4+ T cells from PBMCs cultured with HCoV-OC43 spike peptides, collected before COVID-19 vaccination. As for subset: HCoV-OC43 spike overlapping peptide pool stimulation. This clonotype was obtained from a human donor who received a COVID-19 vaccine. The chain uses TRBV19 and TRBJ2-3; either TRBD1 or TRBD2 may fit D (6 bases each). The CDR3 spells CASRNGGSSDTQYF. CDR3 bases: TGTGCCAGTAGGAACGGGGGCTCCTCAGATACGCAGTATTTT. Full variable domain (rest looked up from reference TRBV19 and TRBJ2-3): DGGITQSPKYLFRKEGQNVTLSCEQNLNHDAMYWYRQDPGQGLRLIYYSQIVNDFQKGDIAEGYSVSREKKESFPLTVTSAQKNPTAFYLCASRNGGSSDTQYFGPGTRLTVL.